The next 10 T cell receptor beta chains were all read from a single sample in a study of CD8+CD57+ T cells in acquired aplastic anemia. TCR beta VDJ and CDR3 were profiled, and genomic DNA was the template. TCRdb used MiXCR to reprocess the reads, holding one entry per CDR3 protein. Here the sample spans 250,000 to 300,000 distinct CDR3 sequences, roughly 61% being singletons. Patients picked for sequencing had shown CD8+CD57+ cell expansion detected by flow cytometry. Specimen: sorted CD4+, CD8+, or CD8+CD57+ T cells (not recorded which) from PBMCs. Receptors were obtained from a human donor with aplastic anemia.

This chain uses TRBV7-9 with TRBJ2-1, with 12 bases matching TRBD2. CDR1 is SEHNR and CDR2 is FQNEAQ in the germline V gene (reference sequence). The CDR3 covers 16 residues. The J segment lost 0 bases and the V segment lost 6 bases, leaving 3 bases of the junction unmatched. For the CDR3, the DNA is TGTGCCAGCAGTCGGACTAGCGGGGTCTCCTACAATGAGCAGTTCTTC. Its protein product is CASSRTSGVSYNEQFF.

The gene calls are TRBV19 and TRBJ2-7; D remains ambiguous. The length of the CDR3 is 14 residues. With 2 bases removed from V and 2 bases from J, the gap between germline ends came to 10 bases. Germline V gene sequence: CDR1 LNHDA, CDR2 SQIVND (reference sequence). The CDR3 coding sequence is TGTGCCAGTAGTATAAGGCGAGGTCCCTACGAGCAGTACTTC. It encodes CASSIRRGPYEQYF.

This clonotype was detected many times. This chain uses TRBV19 with TRBJ1-4; TRBD1 matches at 9 bases. Germline V gives CDR1 LNHDA, CDR2 SQIVND (reference sequence). The CDR3 totals 15 residues. Trimming removed 4 bases from V and 4 bases from J; junction bases left unmatched: 4. This CDR3 is CASSTTGGSNEKLFF. The CDR3 DNA reads as TGTGCCAGTAGTACGACAGGGGGAAGTAATGAAAAACTGTTTTTT. Together with reference TRBV19 and TRBJ1-4, the CDR3 gives the full variable domain: DGGITQSPKYLFRKEGQNVTLSCEQNLNHDAMYWYRQDPGQGLRLIYYSQIVNDFQKGDIAEGYSVSREKKESFPLTVTSAQKNPTAFYLCASSTTGGSNEKLFFGSGTQLSVL.

V is TRBV7-2 and J is TRBJ2-5; no firm D call. CDR1 is SGHTA and CDR2 is FQGNSA in the germline V gene. The V end lost 5 bases, the J end lost 2 bases, and 9 bases lay between the germline ends. CDR3 length: 13 amino acids. CDR3 sequence (DNA): TGTGCCAGCAGCCTCCACCCGCAAGAGACCCAGTACTTC. Translating it yields CASSLHPQETQYF. Supplemented by reference TRBV7-2 and TRBJ2-5, the full variable domain reads GAGVSQSPSNKVTEKGKDVELRCDPISGHTALYWYRQSLGQGLEFLIYFQGNSAPDKSGLPSDRFSAERTGGSVSTLTIQRTQQEDSAVYLCASSLHPQETQYFGPGTRLLVL.

This rearrangement joins TRBV12-3 or TRBV12-4 to TRBJ1-1, with 8 bases matching TRBD1. The CDR3 contains 15 residues. V gave up 2 bases and J gave up 1 base; unmatched junction bases: 3. The CDR3 region has the DNA TGTGCCAGCAGTTTATCGGACAGGGCGAACACTGAAGCTTTCTTT. Translation gives CASSLSDRANTEAFF.

Concerning this clonotype itself: It may be a read error: a sequence one base away is much more abundant. The CDR3 does not close with the conserved phenylalanine or tryptophan, likely indicating a read error. The V call is TRBV6-6, the J call TRBJ2-5; 8 bases line up with TRBD1. With 4 bases clipped from V and 4 bases from J, the junction kept 5 bases outside the gene matches. CDR3 length: 14 residues. Germline CDR1 MNHNY, CDR2 SVGAGI (reference sequence). This chain's CDR3 is CASSFDRGRETQYL. Written as DNA, the CDR3 is TGTGCCAGCAGTTTTGACAGGGGAAGAGAGACCCAGTACCTC.

Only one count was recorded for this clonotype. At one end, the junction sequence differs from germline, possibly due to a read error. The rearrangement links TRBV5-5 to TRBJ2-5, with D unclear. The CDR3 is 14 residues long. Looked up from germline, CDR1 is SGHKS and CDR2 is YYEKEE (reference sequence). The CDR3 loop reads CASSRPRHAETQYF. The DNA for the CDR3 is TGTGCTAGCAGCAGACCTAGACACGCAGAGACCCAGTACTTC.

CDR3 nucleotides: TGTGCCAGCAGCCAAGTGACTAGCGGGACGGAGACCCAGTACTTC. Encoded protein: CASSQVTSGTETQYF. V usage is TRBV4-2 and J usage is TRBJ2-5, with 11 bases identical to TRBD2. The CDR3 sequence is 15 residues long. CDR1 is LGHNA and CDR2 is YNFKEQ in the germline V gene. V shed 1 base, J shed 5 bases, and the junction held 3 bases outside the gene matches.

V is TRBV2 and J is TRBJ2-3; 9 nucleotides agree with TRBD1. V trimming: 9 bases; J trimming: 0 bases; junction bases outside the gene matches: 1. The CDR3 is 13 amino acids. CDR1 is SNHLY and CDR2 is FYNNEI in the germline V gene. The CDR3 here is CARTGGSTDTQYF. The CDR3 DNA sequence: TGTGCCAGGACAGGGGGAAGCACAGATACGCAGTATTTT.

About this clonotype itself: The limits of the CDR3 on the DNA are not certain, so only TCRdb's listed CDR3 is given. The chain links TRBV7-3 to TRBJ2-7; the table's D call TRBD1 went unverified against the DNA. The CDR3 has 22 residues if both end residues are counted. Per germline, CDR1 SGHTA and CDR2 FQGTGA. This CDR3 is CASSFYICSARLTGTGSHEQYF.